This record looks at one T cell receptor beta chain sequence and its context. Data came from immunoSEQ multiplex PCR; TCRdb stores just in-frame clones and leaves some out. This sample yields 71,000 or so clones, of which around 87% are seen a single time; roughly 0.99% belongs to the top ten. The V gene's germline CDR1 is LNHDA and CDR2 SQIVND (reference sequence). The V and J ends lost 3 bases and 4 bases respectively, with 13 bases between them. The CDR3 has 15 residues. The sample comes from a study of OX40 agonist ivuxolimab in advanced cancers. Drawing of blood for sampling happened at baseline, at cycle 4 day 1, and at cycle 7 day 1.

V is TRBV19 and J is TRBJ2-1, with no clear D. This sequence originates from an adult with an advanced solid tumor such as melanoma, head and neck, liver or kidney cancer. The sequencing here drew on CD4+ or CD8+ T cells sorted from blood, taken in a trial of the OX40 agonist ivuxolimab. For the CDR3, the DNA is TGTGCCAGTAGTATGCCAGAGAGTTTTTACAATGAGCAGTTCTTC. Translation gives CASSMPESFYNEQFF.